What follows are 29 T cell receptor beta chains derived from one specimen sequenced in a study of metastatic and nonmetastatic thyroid tumors. TCRdb re-clonotyped the PCR reads via MiXCR. The data hold tens of thousands of clones, with 15% to 20% observed a single time. Thyroid surgery was preceded by no treatment in any patient. Input material: adjacent normal tissue. These receptors originate from a male donor with papillary thyroid cancer or a benign thyroid nodule (not recorded which). Some clones in this sample may be carry-over from other donors' samples.

This clone is classed as medium-sized. The chain's CDR3 is CASSDQGGAYGYTF. The CDR3 bases are TGTGCCAGCAGTGATCAAGGGGGCGCGTATGGCTACACCTTC. The V call is TRBV6-1, the J call TRBJ1-2; 7 nucleotides match TRBD1. With 3 bases clipped from V and 5 bases from J, the junction kept 6 bases outside the gene matches. Germline assignment: CDR1 MNHNS and CDR2 SASEGT. The CDR3 runs to 14 residues.

The sample holds a few counts of this clone. The chain links TRBV6-1 to TRBJ2-1, with D tentatively TRBD1 or TRBD2 (5 bases each). This CDR3 has 11 residues. V shed 9 bases and J shed 15 bases, with 18 bases lying between them. Per the germline V gene, CDR1 is MNHNS and CDR2 is SASEGT. CDR3 in amino acids: CASTFTTRGFF. CDR3 nucleotides: TGTGCCAGTACCTTTACTACGAGGGGGTTCTTC.

This clone was counted only a few times. The chain uses TRBV6-1 and TRBJ2-1; D is perhaps TRBD2 (6 bases). CDR1 and CDR2 from the germline V gene are MNHNS and SASEGT. This CDR3 spans 14 amino acids. The V gene lost 7 bases and the J gene lost 10 bases, with 20 bases spanning the gap. Here the CDR3 reads CASILLEGNSEQFF. DNA for the CDR3: TGTGCCAGCATCCTCCTGGAGGGTAACTCAGAGCAGTTCTTC.

In regard to this clone: One junction end disagrees with the germline gene, perhaps due to a read error. J is TRBJ2-2 and V is TRBV11-2, with a tentative D call TRBD2 (5 bases). Germline CDR1 and CDR2: SGHAT and FQNNGV. This CDR3 is 17 amino acids long. The CDR3 loop reads CASSFFRGQTHTGELFF. CDR3 in DNA: TGTGCCAGCAGCTTCTTCCGTGGTCAGACCCACACCGGGGAGCTATTTTTT. Full variable domain (missing parts from reference TRBV11-2 and TRBJ2-2): EAGVAQSPRYKIIEKRQSVAFWCNPISGHATLYWYQQILGQGPKLLIQFQNNGVVDDSQLPKDRFSAERLKGVDSTLKIQPAKLEDSAVYLCASSFFRGQTHTGELFFGEGSRLTVL.

This clone was seen at least ten times. J is TRBJ1-3 and V is TRBV14, with TRBD1 identical over 9 bases. The CDR3 is made up of 16 amino acids. Per germline, CDR1 SGHDN and CDR2 FVKESK. The junction had 4 bases not matched to a gene; V was cut back by 0 bases and J by 4 bases. The chain's CDR3 is CASSQEGTGFGNTIYF. For the CDR3, the DNA is TGTGCCAGCAGCCAAGAGGGGACAGGGTTCGGAAACACCATATATTTT.

The chain links TRBV20-1 to TRBJ2-3; 7 nucleotides agree with TRBD2. Germline trimming cut 1 base from V and 5 bases from J; bases unmatched to any gene: 3. The length of the CDR3 is 13 residues. Germline CDR1 is DFQATT and CDR2 is SNEGSKA (reference sequence). The CDR3 reads CSARGLAIDTQYF. In DNA, the CDR3 is TGCAGTGCTAGAGGACTAGCAATAGATACGCAGTATTTT.

This clone has at least ten counts. The genes are TRBV5-8 and TRBJ2-3; 7 nucleotides align to TRBD2. Trimming removed 4 bases from V and 4 bases from J; junction bases left unmatched: 9. Germline CDR1 reads SGHTS; CDR2 reads YDEGEE. The CDR3 extends over 15 amino acids. The CDR3 reads CASSRHSGSPDTQYF. CDR3 nucleotide sequence: TGTGCCAGCAGCCGGCATAGCGGGTCCCCAGATACGCAGTATTTT.

The V call is TRBV11-2, the J call TRBJ1-2, with TRBD1 matching over 8 bases. Germline loops: CDR1 SGHAT, CDR2 FQNNGV. J lost 0 bases, V lost 8 bases, and 11 bases had no gene match. This CDR3 has 16 residues. The CDR3 loop reads CASGEAGGSPNYGYTF. The CDR3 coding sequence is TGTGCCAGCGGCGAGGCAGGGGGCTCCCCTAACTATGGCTACACCTTC.

This clone has ten or more counts. This CDR3 reads CASSPREYGYTF. The CDR3 DNA reads as TGTGCCAGCTCACCAAGGGAGTATGGCTACACCTTC. The V gene is TRBV18, the J gene TRBJ1-2; D uncertain. CDR1 is KGHSH, CDR2 LQKENI, per germline. The V end lost 2 bases, the J end lost 5 bases, and 6 bases lay between the germline ends. The CDR3 runs 12 residues.

This clone was picked up many times. This rearrangement joins TRBV29-1 to TRBJ2-1, with TRBD2 matching over 9 bases. This CDR3 comprises 17 residues. With V trimmed by 1 base and J by 6 bases, 13 bases remained unmatched. Germline CDR1 is SQVTM and CDR2 is ANQGSEA. The CDR3 DNA reads as TGCAGCGTTGAAGGACATGATGGGGGACTAGCAGCCAATGAGCAGTTCTTC. Its translation: CSVEGHDGGLAANEQFF.

This clone was seen more than once but under ten times. A junction boundary mismatches the germline segment, possibly from a read error. The gene calls are TRBV6-1 and TRBJ2-3, with a possible D match to TRBD1 (6 bases). This CDR3 has 15 amino acids. Germline V CDR1 and CDR2: MNHNS, SASEGT. The CDR3 coding sequence is TGTGCCGGCAGTGCCTCGGGACACCTCACATATACGCAGTATTTT. As protein: CAGSASGHLTYTQYF.

The CDR3 sequence is CASSLRETLTPLHF. In DNA form, the CDR3 reads TGCGCCAGCAGCTTGAGAGAAACTTTAACACCCCTCCACTTT. This chain joins TRBV5-1 and TRBJ1-6, with D unclear. This CDR3 contains 14 residues. V lost 1 base and J lost 11, with 13 bases in between. Per the germline V gene, CDR1 is SGHRS and CDR2 is YFSETQ.

This clone appeared many times. The chain combines TRBV12-3 or TRBV12-4 with TRBJ1-4; weak D call: TRBD1 (5 bases). V was clipped by 4 bases and J by 0 bases, with 30 bases between them. This CDR3 has 22 residues. CDR3 sequence: CASSSPPGGSLTFPPTNEKLFF. The CDR3 coding sequence is TGTGCCAGCAGTTCCCCGCCCGGGGGGTCCTTGACCTTCCCTCCAACTAATGAAAAACTGTTTTTT.

The chain employs TRBV15 and TRBJ1-2; D is ambiguous. Germline V gene lookup returns CDR1 LNHNV and CDR2 YYDKDF (reference sequence). The ends were cut back, 5 bases at V and 4 bases at J, with 23 bases in the middle. CDR3 length equals 17 residues. CDR3 DNA: TGTGCCACCAGCTGTGCCCCGGACTCTCTGACGACCTATGGCTACACCTTC. As protein: CATSCAPDSLTTYGYTF.

The genes are TRBV25-1 and TRBJ1-5, with D perhaps matching TRBD1 (5 bases). This CDR3 comprises 13 residues. V was pared by 8 bases and J by 7 bases, with 15 bases between. Looked up from germline, CDR1 is MGHDK and CDR2 is SYGVNS. DNA of the CDR3: TGTGCCAGCGGTGGCTGGGGGGACCAGCCCCAGCATTTT. It translates to CASGGWGDQPQHF.

This clone was seen many times. The chain uses TRBV9 and TRBJ2-1; D is unresolved. There are 14 residues in the CDR3. V dropped 0 bases and J dropped 6 bases, with 10 bases sitting between them. Germline CDR1 SGDLS, CDR2 YYNGEE. CDR3 sequence: CASSVVGPPNEQFF. In DNA, the CDR3 is TGTGCCAGCAGCGTAGTAGGGCCTCCCAATGAGCAGTTCTTC.

This clone ranks as medium-sized (0.01 to 0.1%). The chain employs TRBV28 and TRBJ2-7; the D is unclear. The germline gives CDR1 MDHEN, CDR2 SYDVKM. Trimming pared 3 bases from V and 4 bases from J, leaving 7 bases between. The CDR3 spans 12 residues. This CDR3 reads CASSFGAYEQYF. As DNA, the CDR3 is TGTGCCAGCAGTTTTGGAGCTTACGAGCAGTACTTC.

This clone is classed as medium-sized. This chain links TRBV6-2 or TRBV6-3 with TRBJ2-5, with TRBD1 matching 7 bases. Germline V lookup: CDR1 MNHEY, CDR2 SVGEGT. Trimming cost V 6 bases and J 1 base; bases outside gene matches: 8. The CDR3 is 15 residues long. The CDR3 DNA is TGTGCCAGCAGGGGCCTGGGACAGCCCCAAGAGACCCAGTACTTC. Translating gives CASRGLGQPQETQYF.

This clone was counted ten times or more. This chain connects TRBV7-3 to TRBJ2-3, with 7 positions matching TRBD2. V shed 5 bases and J 2 bases; nucleotides not matched to a gene: 7. Germline V lookup: CDR1 SGHTA, CDR2 FQGTGA. The CDR3 totals 15 residues. CDR3 nucleotides: TGTGCCAGCAGCGGTCAAGCGGGAACCACAGATACGCAGTATTTT. It specifies CASSGQAGTTDTQYF.

This clone is classed as medium-sized. The chain is built from TRBV15 and TRBJ2-7; weak D call: TRBD1 (6 bases). V lost 5 bases to trimming and J lost 2 bases, with 13 bases between them. Germline V lookup: CDR1 LNHNV, CDR2 YYDKDF (reference sequence). The CDR3 sequence is 14 residues long. The CDR3 region has the DNA TGTGCCACCAGCTTAGCCGGGACAACCTACGAGCAGTACTTC. Amino acid sequence: CATSLAGTTYEQYF. The variable domain in full, with the rest retrieved from reference TRBV15 and TRBJ2-7, is DAMVIQNPRYQVTQFGKPVTLSCSQTLNHNVMYWYQQKSSQAPKLLFHYYDKDFNNEADTPDNFQSRRPNTSFCFLDIRSPGLGDTAMYLCATSLAGTTYEQYFGPGTRLTVT.

By its share, this clone is medium-sized. The rearrangement links TRBV20-1 to TRBJ2-1; D gene ambiguous. Looked up from germline, CDR1 is DFQATT and CDR2 is SNEGSKA (reference sequence). There are 13 residues in the CDR3. V was trimmed by 6 bases and J by 3 bases, leaving 12 bases between them. As DNA, the CDR3 is TGCAGTGCGGCCAAAGCTCTCTACAATGAGCAGTTCTTC. This gives the protein CSAAKALYNEQFF.

This clone was counted at least ten times. This chain links TRBV7-9 with TRBJ2-3, with D perhaps matching TRBD1 (5 bases). The length of the CDR3 is 15 residues. V was trimmed by 1 base and J by 5 bases, leaving 13 bases between them. The germline gives CDR1 SEHNR, CDR2 FQNEAQ (reference sequence). The CDR3 DNA sequence: TGTGCCAGCAGCTTAGGGCAGGGTATTCTAGATACGCAGTATTTT. Its protein product is CASSLGQGILDTQYF.

About this clone itself: At one end the junction does not follow the germline gene, possibly because of a read error. The CDR3, as DNA: TGTGCCGGCAGTCACCCCTCGGACAGGGCTAGGAACACTGAAGCTTTCTTT. Amino acids: CAGSHPSDRARNTEAFF. The chain uses TRBV6-2 or TRBV6-3 and TRBJ1-1; 8 nucleotides line up with TRBD1. The CDR3 covers 17 residues. Germline CDR1 MNHEY, CDR2 SVGEGT.

This clone was detected many times. This sample includes further DNA sequences coding for the same CDR3. The chain recombines TRBV19 with TRBJ1-1; D possibly corresponds to TRBD1 (6 bases). Germline V gives CDR1 LNHDA, CDR2 SQIVND (reference sequence). The CDR3 extends over 16 amino acids. Trimming removed 4 bases from V and 1 base from J, with 16 bases in between. CDR3 DNA: TGTGCCAGTAGTAGCCCCTTGGGGACACAGAACACTGAAGCTTTCTTT. Its protein is CASSSPLGTQNTEAFF. The complete variable domain, with remaining parts taken from reference TRBV19 and TRBJ1-1, reads DGGITQSPKYLFRKEGQNVTLSCEQNLNHDAMYWYRQDPGQGLRLIYYSQIVNDFQKGDIAEGYSVSREKKESFPLTVTSAQKNPTAFYLCASSSPLGTQNTEAFFGQGTRLTVV.

This clone is classed as medium-sized. The chain couples TRBV6-1 to TRBJ2-7; a possible D gene is TRBD2 (6 bases). V was pared by 1 base and J by 6 bases, with 19 bases between. Germline V gives CDR1 MNHNS, CDR2 SASEGT. This CDR3 contains 16 residues. CDR3 in DNA: TGTGCCAGCAGTGAAGTCGTTCTGGGAGGTTTGAGCGAGCAGTACTTC. It translates to CASSEVVLGGLSEQYF.

This clone was detected ten times or more. The rearrangement uses TRBV10-3 and TRBJ1-6, with 8 bases that match TRBD1. Germline V gene lookup returns CDR1 ENHRY and CDR2 SYGVKD. The CDR3 runs to 14 residues. With V trimmed by 6 bases and J by 6 bases, 4 bases remained unmatched. CDR3 nucleotides: TGTGCCATCAGGGGGACAGGCTCTAATTCACCCCTCCACTTT. It yields the protein CAIRGTGSNSPLHF.

This clone was observed at least ten times. This rearrangement joins TRBV5-6 to TRBJ1-2; D might be TRBD1 (5 bases). Trimming shortened V by 4 bases and J by 2 bases, and 15 bases separated the two germline ends. CDR3 length: 15 amino acids. The germline CDR1 and CDR2 sequences are SGHDT and YYEEEE. The CDR3 is CASSPGDRGNYGYTF. CDR3 DNA: TGTGCCAGCAGCCCTGGGGACCGGGGGAACTATGGCTACACCTTC. Combining the CDR3 with reference TRBV5-6 and TRBJ1-2 gives the whole variable domain DAGVTQSPTHLIKTRGQQVTLRCSPKSGHDTVSWYQQALGQGPQFIFQYYEEEERQRGNFPDRFSGHQFPNYSSELNVNALLLGDSALYLCASSPGDRGNYGYTFGSGTRLTVV.

Turning to this clone: A read error is likely, as this CDR3 ends without the conserved phenylalanine or tryptophan. The DNA is omitted, as the CDR3 cannot be located on it reliably, and the CDR3 follows TCRdb's listing. The J gene is TRBJ2-7, the V gene TRBV6-5; the table names TRBD1, a call not compared with the DNA. Germline V gene data show CDR1 as MNHEY and CDR2 as SVGAGI. A total of 13 residues make up the CDR3, ends included. CDR3 residues: CASSYGQQYERYL.

This clone was detected ten times or more. V is TRBV20-1 and J is TRBJ2-3, with D unclear. V was trimmed by 6 bases and J by 1 base, leaving 17 bases between them. Looked up from germline, CDR1 is DFQATT and CDR2 is SNEGSKA (reference sequence). The CDR3 contains 15 residues. The CDR3 protein is CSAIRPHLGTDTQYF. CDR3 sequence (DNA): TGCAGTGCCATCCGGCCCCATCTCGGCACAGATACGCAGTATTTT.